This T cell receptor beta chain was recorded in a study of Ad26.COV2.S vaccination and SARS-CoV-2 variants. Broader study findings: Vaccine and placebo recipients had comparable breadth of non-spike TCRs. Breadth and depth estimates from TCRs may understate total T cell responses.

TCRdb's copy holds only in-frame clones and misses some; the assay was immunoSEQ multiplex PCR. The sample yields 300,000 to 450,000 clones, approximately 90% seen once. In the case of this clone: No antigen is known for it.

CDR1 is MNHNY and CDR2 is SVGAGI in the germline V gene (reference sequence). V trimming: 7 bases; J trimming: 6 bases; junction bases outside the gene matches: 3. The CDR3 contains 12 residues. The TCR was taken from a human donor who had recovered from COVID-19. The chain couples TRBV6-6 to TRBJ1-2; the match to TRBD1 covers 9 bases. The sample here was peripheral blood, taken after recovery from COVID-19. The chain's CDR3 is CASTDRGDGYTF. The CDR3 DNA reads as TGTGCCAGCACTGACAGGGGGGATGGCTACACCTTC.